The entry that follows covers one T cell receptor (beta chain) sequence. The V gene lost 3 bases and the J gene lost 5 bases, with 10 bases spanning the gap. The CDR3 length is 13 residues. Germline CDR1 reads MDHEN; CDR2 reads SYDVKM. These data come from a study of CD8 T cells in Susac syndrome. Reverse transcription used about 0.45 to 1 ug RNA and random hexamers. TCRdb reprocessed the immunoSEQ multiplex PCR reads with MiXCR, giving one entry per CDR3 protein. Here the sample spans about 200,000 distinct CDR3 sequences, roughly 92% being singletons. This sequence joins TRBV28 and TRBJ2-5, with a weak D call TRBD2 (6 bases). The receptor's source is a human donor in good health. Material: CD4+ T cells from PBMCs. CDR3 loop: CASSFGGMETQYF. CDR3 nucleotides: TGTGCCAGCAGTTTTGGGGGGATGGAGACCCAGTACTTC.